These 10 T cell receptor beta chains were all obtained from the same sample, sequenced in a study of T cell repertoires in cytomegalovirus infection. One entry per CDR3 protein results from TCRdb running MiXCR on the reads. Among 250,000 or so distinct CDR3 sequences, approximately 9% were seen once, and the ten largest hold around 16%. Material for sequencing was PBMCs. These receptors were collected from a human donor in good health (CMV status not recorded). Some clones in this sample may be carry-over from other donors' samples.

The chain couples TRBV28 to TRBJ2-7; weak D call: TRBD1 (7 bases). CDR3 length equals 14 residues. The V gene lost 5 bases and the J gene lost 2 bases, with 13 bases spanning the gap. CDR1 is MDHEN and CDR2 is SYDVKM in the germline V gene. The CDR3 DNA sequence: TGTGCCAGCAGTACCAGGGGGGCGGCCTACGAGCAGTACTTC. Amino acid sequence: CASSTRGAAYEQYF.

This clonotype was counted only a few times. CDR3 loop: CASSGLGQEPGGTEAFF. CDR3 bases: TGTGCCAGCAGCGGGCTAGGACAGGAGCCCGGCGGGACTGAAGCTTTCTTT. V is TRBV5-6 and J is TRBJ1-1; TRBD1 matches at 7 bases. V gave up 4 bases and J gave up 5 bases; unmatched junction bases: 17. From germline, CDR1 is SGHDT and CDR2 YYEEEE. The CDR3 loop spans 17 amino acids.

This clonotype showed up many times. The chain couples TRBV7-2 to TRBJ1-4; tentatively, D is TRBD1 (5 bases). The germline V gene encodes CDR1 SGHTA and CDR2 FQGNSA. The CDR3 spans 14 residues. Between the trimmed V and J ends, which lost 4 bases and 7 bases, there was a span of 13 bases. The CDR3 DNA reads as TGTGCCAGCAGCTACCAGGGAATTGGTGAAAAACTGTTTTTT. It encodes CASSYQGIGEKLFF. The full variable domain, with the rest looked up from reference TRBV7-2 and TRBJ1-4, is GAGVSQSPSNKVTEKGKDVELRCDPISGHTALYWYRQSLGQGLEFLIYFQGNSAPDKSGLPSDRFSAERTGGSVSTLTIQRTQQEDSAVYLCASSYQGIGEKLFFGSGTQLSVL.

This clonotype appeared many times. The CDR3 DNA reads as TGTGCCAGCAGCTTAGGCCGAACCTACGAGCAGTACTTC. Translation gives CASSLGRTYEQYF. The chain is built from TRBV7-2 and TRBJ2-7; D gene uncertain. V was pared by 1 base and J by 2 bases, with 6 bases between. CDR1 SGHTA and CDR2 FQGNSA come from the germline V gene. The length of the CDR3 is 13 residues.

This clonotype has a count of ten or more. This may be a read error, as it is one base from a much larger clone. The chain links TRBV7-2 to TRBJ2-7, with 7 bases lining up with TRBD2. Germline CDR1 and CDR2: SGHTA and FQGNSA. The CDR3 is 13 amino acids. Trimming at V came to 3 bases and at J to 4 bases, leaving 3 bases not matched to a gene. The CDR3 coding sequence is TGTGCCAGCAGCTTTGGGCGGGGGTACGAGCAGTACTTC. Translating gives CASSFGRGYEQYF.

This clonotype was counted at least ten times. The gene calls are TRBV6-1 and TRBJ1-1; D is uncertain. Per germline, CDR1 MNHNS and CDR2 SASEGT. The CDR3 consists of 12 residues. V dropped 5 bases and J dropped 10 bases, with 14 bases sitting between them. The CDR3 nucleotides are TGTGCCAGCAGTTGGGGTGGCAGTCGAGCTTTCTTT. It codes for CASSWGGSRAFF.

This clonotype has at least ten counts. The V and J genes are TRBV4-3 and TRBJ1-5; D perhaps matches TRBD1 (6 bases). V was shortened by 1 base and J by 6 bases, with 10 bases between the two germline ends. The CDR3 sequence is 14 residues long. CDR1 is LGHNA and CDR2 is YSLEER in the germline V gene. The DNA of the CDR3 is TGCGCCAGCAGCCAAGTGGAGGGGGGTCAGCCCCAGCATTTT. Protein product: CASSQVEGGQPQHF.

There are many counts of this clonotype. The chain carries TRBV7-8 and TRBJ2-7; D perhaps matches TRBD1 (6 bases). Trimming took 2 bases from V and 1 from J, leaving 9 bases between them. The CDR3 is 14 residues long. The germline V gene has CDR1 SGHVS and CDR2 FQNEAQ. The CDR3 coding sequence is TGTGCCAGCAGCTTAACCAGGGGATCCTACGAGCAGTACTTC. Translating gives CASSLTRGSYEQYF.

This clonotype was detected many times. V usage is TRBV7-8 and J usage is TRBJ1-2, with TRBD1 as a possible D gene (5 bases). V lost 1 base, J lost 8 bases, and 14 bases lay in between. This CDR3 has 14 amino acids. In germline, CDR1 is SGHVS, CDR2 FQNEAQ. The CDR3 nucleotides are TGTGCCAGCAGCTTAGGAGGGGTTTTGATAGGCTACACCTTC. It codes for CASSLGGVLIGYTF.

This clonotype came up a few times. The rearrangement uses TRBV7-6 and TRBJ1-5; D is unresolved. There are 9 residues in the CDR3. V lost 5 bases, J lost 11 bases, and 4 bases lay in between. Germline CDR1 reads SGHVS; CDR2 reads FNYEAQ. CDR3 loop: CASSTAQHF. CDR3 coding DNA: TGTGCCAGCAGCACGGCCCAGCATTTT. Full variable domain (remainder filled in from reference TRBV7-6 and TRBJ1-5): GAGVSQSPRYKVTKRGQDVALRCDPISGHVSLYWYRQALGQGPEFLTYFNYEAQQDKSGLPNDRFSAERPEGSISTLTIQRTEQRDSAMYRCASSTAQHFGDGTRLSIL.